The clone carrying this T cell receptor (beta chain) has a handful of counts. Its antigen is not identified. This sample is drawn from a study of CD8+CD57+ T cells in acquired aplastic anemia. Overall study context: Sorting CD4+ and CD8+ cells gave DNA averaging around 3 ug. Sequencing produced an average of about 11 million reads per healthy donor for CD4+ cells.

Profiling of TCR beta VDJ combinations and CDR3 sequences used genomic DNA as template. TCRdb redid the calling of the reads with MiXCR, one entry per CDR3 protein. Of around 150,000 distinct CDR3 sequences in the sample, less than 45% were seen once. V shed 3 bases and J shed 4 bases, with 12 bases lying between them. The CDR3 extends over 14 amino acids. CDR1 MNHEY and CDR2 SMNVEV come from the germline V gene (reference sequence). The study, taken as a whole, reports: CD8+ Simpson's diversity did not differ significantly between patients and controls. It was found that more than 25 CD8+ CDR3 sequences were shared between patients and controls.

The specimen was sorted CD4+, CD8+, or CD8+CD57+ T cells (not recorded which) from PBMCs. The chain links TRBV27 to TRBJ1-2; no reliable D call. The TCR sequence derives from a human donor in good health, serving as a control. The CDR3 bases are TGTGCCAGCAGTTTTAGTGGACGGTCCTATGGCTACACCTTC. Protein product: CASSFSGRSYGYTF.